This TCR beta chain was captured in a study of Ad26.COV2.S vaccination and SARS-CoV-2 variants. Measured with immunoSEQ multiplex PCR; TCRdb has only the in-frame clones, and not every one. The table has over 110,000 clones, about nine tenths seen once. This CDR3 is built from 18 residues. The trim removed 7 bases at V and 2 bases at J, leaving 17 bases unmatched. Looked up from germline, CDR1 is SGHAT and CDR2 is FQNNGV. This sequence originates from a human donor who had recovered from COVID-19. The gene calls are TRBV11-2 and TRBJ1-2; 9 bases map to TRBD1. The sequences come from peripheral blood, collected after recovery from COVID-19. The CDR3 protein is CASIPLGQGRNSNYGYTF. The CDR3 DNA follows: TGTGCCAGCATCCCATTGGGACAGGGCCGAAATTCCAACTATGGCTACACCTTC.